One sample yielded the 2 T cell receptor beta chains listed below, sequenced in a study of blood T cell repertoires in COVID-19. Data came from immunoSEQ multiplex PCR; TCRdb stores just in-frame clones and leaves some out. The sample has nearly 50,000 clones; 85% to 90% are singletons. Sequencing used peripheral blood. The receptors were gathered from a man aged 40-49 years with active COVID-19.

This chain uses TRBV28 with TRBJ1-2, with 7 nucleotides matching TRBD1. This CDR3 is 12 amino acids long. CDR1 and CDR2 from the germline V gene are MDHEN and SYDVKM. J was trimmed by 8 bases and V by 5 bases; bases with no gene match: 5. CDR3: CASSATGLGYTF. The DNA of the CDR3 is TGTGCCAGCAGTGCGACAGGGCTGGGCTACACCTTC.

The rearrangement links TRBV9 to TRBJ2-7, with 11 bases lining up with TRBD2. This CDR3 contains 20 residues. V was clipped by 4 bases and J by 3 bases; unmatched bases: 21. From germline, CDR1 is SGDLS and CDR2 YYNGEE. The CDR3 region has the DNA TGTGCCAGCAGCTCCTATGGGACTAGCGGAAACGGGCCGGCGTTCTACGAGCAGTACTTC. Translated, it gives CASSSYGTSGNGPAFYEQYF. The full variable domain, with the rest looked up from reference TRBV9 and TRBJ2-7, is DSGVTQTPKHLITATGQRVTLRCSPRSGDLSVYWYQQSLDQGLQFLIQYYNGEERAKGNILERFSAQQFPDLHSELNLSSLELGDSALYFCASSSYGTSGNGPAFYEQYFGPGTRLTVT.